In this sample, the clone carrying this T cell receptor (beta chain) turned up many times. Its antigen is undetermined. This entry comes from a study of tumor and adjacent non-tumor tissue in lung cancer. Study results and caveats: Tumor TCR diversity, when higher, was linked to shorter survival.

No cell sorting was done before RNA was extracted from the tissue. The library came from three nested PCR rounds adapted from ARM-PCR protocols. TCRdb re-called the multiplex PCR reads through MiXCR, storing one row per CDR3 protein. The sample records just over 200,000 distinct CDR3 sequences, 70% to 75% being singletons. The CDR3 length is 12 residues. Looked up from germline, CDR1 is SQVTM and CDR2 is ANQGSEA. Trimming took 1 base from V and 7 from J, leaving 9 bases between them. The sequenced sample was lung tumor tissue. V and J are TRBV29-1 and TRBJ2-3; the D is unclear. The sequence was collected from a man aged 55 to 70 with non-small cell lung cancer. DNA for the CDR3: TGCAGCGTTGAAGTCGCCGTCCATACGCAGTATTTT. This translates into CSVEVAVHTQYF.